This T cell receptor (beta chain) is from a study of OX40 agonist ivuxolimab in advanced cancers. Study in general: Males comprised roughly four fifths of the group, whose mean age was about 61 years (range roughly 20 to 85). Study-level findings and limits: In a subset of nonresponders, normalized T-cell clonal expansion was also low.

Excluded were patients having autoimmune disease history or systemic immunosuppression. The V end lost 0 bases, the J end lost 4 bases, and 15 bases lay between the germline ends. This CDR3 is built from 17 residues. CDR1 is LNHDA and CDR2 is SQIVND in the germline V gene (reference sequence). The assay was immunoSEQ multiplex PCR, and TCRdb's table has in-frame clones only and misses some. This table has 45,000 to 50,000 clones, 80% to 90% appearing once. Concerning this clone itself: The antigen is unknown.

This chain connects TRBV19 to TRBJ2-2; possibly TRBD2 for D (6 bases). This specimen was CD4+ or CD8+ T cells sorted from blood, taken in a trial of the OX40 agonist ivuxolimab. This TCR came from an adult with an advanced solid tumor such as melanoma, head and neck, liver or kidney cancer. CDR3 loop: CASSIDGLPYLTGELFF. CDR3 bases: TGTGCCAGTAGTATAGATGGACTACCCTACCTCACCGGGGAGCTGTTTTTT.